This T cell receptor beta chain is drawn from a study of blood T cell repertoires in COVID-19. Clones were sequenced by immunoSEQ multiplex PCR, and TCRdb holds only the in-frame ones, with some missing. The sample includes hundreds of thousands of clones, about nine tenths of them seen just once. The CDR3 contains 14 residues. The germline V gene has CDR1 MNHEY and CDR2 SVGAGI. V dropped 5 bases and J dropped 8 bases, with 15 bases sitting between them. J is TRBJ2-2 and V is TRBV6-5; D remains ambiguous. This sequence was found in a man aged 55 to 70 who had recovered from COVID-19. Sequenced material: PBMCs or T cells enriched from blood (not recorded which). The CDR3 DNA is TGTGCCAGCAGTCCGGAATTTGGAGTGGGGGAGCTGTTTTTT. Encoded protein: CASSPEFGVGELFF.